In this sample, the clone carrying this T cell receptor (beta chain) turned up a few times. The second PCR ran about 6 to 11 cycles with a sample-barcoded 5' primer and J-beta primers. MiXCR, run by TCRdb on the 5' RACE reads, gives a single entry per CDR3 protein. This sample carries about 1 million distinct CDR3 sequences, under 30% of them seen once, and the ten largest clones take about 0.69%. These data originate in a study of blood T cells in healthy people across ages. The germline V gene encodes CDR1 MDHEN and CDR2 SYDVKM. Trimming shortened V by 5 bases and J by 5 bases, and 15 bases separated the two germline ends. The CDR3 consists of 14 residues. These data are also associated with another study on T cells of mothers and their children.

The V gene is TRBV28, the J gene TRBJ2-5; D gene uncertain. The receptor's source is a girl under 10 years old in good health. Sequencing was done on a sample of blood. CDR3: CASSLLGYSETQYF. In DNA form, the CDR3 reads TGTGCCAGCAGTCTCCTTGGGTACTCGGAGACCCAGTACTTC.